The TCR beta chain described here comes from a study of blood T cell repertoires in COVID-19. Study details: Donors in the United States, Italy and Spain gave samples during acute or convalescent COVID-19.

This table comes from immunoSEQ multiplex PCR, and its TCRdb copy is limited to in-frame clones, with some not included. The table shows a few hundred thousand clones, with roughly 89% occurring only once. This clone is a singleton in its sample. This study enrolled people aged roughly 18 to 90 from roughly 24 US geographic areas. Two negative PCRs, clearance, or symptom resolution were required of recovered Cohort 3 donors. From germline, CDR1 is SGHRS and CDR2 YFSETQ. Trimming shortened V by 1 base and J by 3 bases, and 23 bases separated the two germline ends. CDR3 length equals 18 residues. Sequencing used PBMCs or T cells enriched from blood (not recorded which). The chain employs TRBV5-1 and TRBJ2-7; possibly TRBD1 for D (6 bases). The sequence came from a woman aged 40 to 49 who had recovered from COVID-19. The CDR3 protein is CASSLSLRQAQGNYEQYF. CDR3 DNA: TGCGCCAGCAGCTTGTCCCTTAGACAGGCCCAGGGAAACTACGAGCAGTACTTC.